These 12 T cell receptor beta chains came from one sample sequenced in a study of blood T cell repertoires in COVID-19. The data were produced by immunoSEQ multiplex PCR, yet TCRdb's version contains in-frame clones alone and is incomplete. The table includes roughly 160,000 clones, more than 85% detected once. Material: PBMCs or T cells enriched from blood (not recorded which). The receptors here all came from a woman aged 50 to 60 who had recovered from COVID-19.

The chain couples TRBV7-9 to TRBJ1-6; D uncertain. Germline V CDR1 and CDR2: SEHNR, FQNEAQ (reference sequence). The V gene lost 6 bases and the J gene lost 8 bases, with 14 bases spanning the gap. This CDR3 comprises 14 residues. The DNA for the CDR3 is TGTGCCAGCAGTCATGGAGGAGATTATTCACCCCTCCACTTT. Encoded protein: CASSHGGDYSPLHF.

This clone was observed once. This sample includes further DNA sequences coding for the same CDR3. The J gene is TRBJ2-2, the V gene TRBV19, with 8 bases matching TRBD1. V dropped 6 bases and J dropped 1; count of bases not matched to a gene: 1. The CDR3 sequence is 14 residues long. From germline, CDR1 is LNHDA and CDR2 SQIVND (reference sequence). CDR3 protein: CASSGQGNTGELFF. DNA for the CDR3: TGTGCCAGTAGCGGACAGGGGAACACCGGGGAGCTGTTTTTT.

The chain is built from TRBV2 and TRBJ1-2; 11 nucleotides match TRBD1. CDR3 length: 14 residues. Losses at the gene ends were 9 bases for V and 4 bases for J; bases not matched to a gene: 7. Germline loops: CDR1 SNHLY, CDR2 FYNNEI. CDR3 protein: CARTGTGGLYGYTF. The CDR3 nucleotides read TGTGCCAGGACTGGGACAGGGGGGCTCTATGGCTACACCTTC.

V gene TRBV5-1 combines with J gene TRBJ1-2, with 8 bases matching TRBD1. The CDR3 length is 14 residues. V shed 4 bases, J shed 1 base, and the junction held 3 bases outside the gene matches. Germline CDR1 and CDR2: SGHRS and YFSETQ. The CDR3 coding sequence is TGCGCCAGCAGCCCAGGGGGCTTTAACTATGGCTACACCTTC. Protein product: CASSPGGFNYGYTF.

The chain uses TRBV4-2 and TRBJ2-7; 7 bases map to TRBD2. V shed 1 base and J 2 bases; nucleotides not matched to a gene: 8. The CDR3 length is 16 residues. Germline V CDR1 and CDR2: LGHNA, YNFKEQ. The CDR3 bases are TGTGCCAGCAGCCAAGGGAGATCACTAGCGACCTACGAGCAGTACTTC. Its protein product is CASSQGRSLATYEQYF.

A note on this clone: Its ends do not fully match the called genes, so a read error is possible. V gene TRBV2 combines with J gene TRBJ2-1; TRBD1 might be the D (5 bases). Germline assignment: CDR1 SNHLY and CDR2 FYNNEI. The CDR3 covers 12 residues. CDR3 DNA sequence: TGTGCCAGCAGTGATGGGTGGGGAACCAGGGTCTTC. Encoded protein: CASSDGWGTRVF. Using reference TRBV2 and TRBJ2-1 for the parts outside the CDR3, the full variable domain is EPEVTQTPSHQVTQMGQEVILRCVPISNHLYFYWYRQILGQKVEFLVSFYNNEISEKSEIFDDQFSVERPDGSNFTLKIRSTKLEDSAMYFCASSDGWGTRVFGPGTRLTVL.

V gene TRBV28 combines with J gene TRBJ1-4; a possible D gene is TRBD1 (5 bases). The V gene lost 5 bases and the J gene lost 0 bases, with 16 bases spanning the gap. Germline CDR1 is MDHEN and CDR2 is SYDVKM. The CDR3 covers 17 residues. CDR3 sequence reads: CASSVGLGVATNEKLFF. CDR3 coding DNA: TGTGCCAGCAGTGTGGGGTTAGGGGTTGCAACTAATGAAAAACTGTTTTTT.

The chain links TRBV19 to TRBJ2-5, with TRBD1 identical over 9 bases. Per the germline V gene, CDR1 is LNHDA and CDR2 is SQIVND (reference sequence). Trimming took 3 bases from V and 4 from J; bases not matched to a gene: 12. The CDR3 spans 17 residues. CDR3 sequence reads: CASSISGQGNRGETQYF. In DNA, the CDR3 is TGTGCCAGTAGTATTTCGGGACAGGGAAACCGGGGAGAGACCCAGTACTTC.

The gene calls are TRBV3-1 (or the pseudogene TRBV3-2) and TRBJ2-7; tentatively, D is TRBD1 (5 bases). V was clipped by 0 bases and J by 6 bases, with 12 bases between them. The CDR3 length is 14 residues. Germline CDR1 LGHDT, CDR2 YNNKEL (reference sequence). CDR3 amino acids: CASSQDRRGSEQYF. The CDR3 bases are TGTGCCAGCAGCCAAGATCGAAGGGGAAGCGAGCAGTACTTC.

This clone was observed a single time. V is TRBV19 and J is TRBJ2-3; TRBD1 matches at 11 bases. Trimming cost V 6 bases and J 5 bases; bases outside gene matches: 4. CDR3 length: 14 residues. In germline, CDR1 is LNHDA, CDR2 SQIVND (reference sequence). The DNA for the CDR3 is TGTGCCAGTAGGGACAGGGGGCATGAAGATACGCAGTATTTT. It codes for CASRDRGHEDTQYF.

The chain is built from TRBV5-1 and TRBJ2-1; 8 bases align to TRBD2. V trimming: 3 bases; J trimming: 3 bases; junction bases outside the gene matches: 11. CDR1 SGHRS and CDR2 YFSETQ come from the germline V gene. The CDR3 loop spans 17 amino acids. CDR3: CASSWPTLAENYNEQFF. In nucleotides, the CDR3 is TGCGCCAGCAGCTGGCCTACACTAGCGGAAAACTACAATGAGCAGTTCTTC.

The V and J genes are TRBV28 and TRBJ1-2; a weak D match, TRBD1 (6 bases). There are 14 residues in the CDR3. The V gene's germline CDR1 is MDHEN and CDR2 SYDVKM. Trimming removed 3 bases from V and 3 bases from J, with 11 bases in between. The CDR3 protein is CASSLGGHDYGYTF. In DNA form, the CDR3 reads TGTGCCAGCAGTTTGGGGGGGCATGACTATGGCTACACCTTC.